The entry below gives a single T cell receptor beta chain sequence along with its context. Under the authors' procedure: For nucleated cells, counts were estimated from reference gene primer amplification. This table comes from immunoSEQ multiplex PCR, and its TCRdb copy is limited to in-frame clones, with some not included. V, J and clone size are those of that table, while D and trimming were read from the DNA. Found here are about 210,000 clones, around 84% of them singletons; the top ten hold over 9.5%. The data were taken from a study of blood T cell repertoires in COVID-19. The overall study: Samples of COVID-19 (acute and convalescent) were obtained from the United States, Italy and Spain. The analysed material was cDNA or gDNA that came from T cells, B-cell-depleted T cells, or PBMCs.

Those enrolled in Seattle joined during active infection and were followed longitudinally afterward. Germline V lookup: CDR1 SGHNT, CDR2 YYREEE (reference sequence). This CDR3 is built from 15 residues. J gave up 2 bases and V 3 bases, and 5 bases lay outside the gene matches. Sequenced: peripheral blood. This sequence was found in a woman older than 75 with COVID-19, enrolled during active disease. This chain links TRBV5-4 with TRBJ1-2, with 9 bases fitting TRBD1. The CDR3 DNA reads as TGTGCCAGCAGCTGGGGACAGGGAGTCAACTATGGCTACACCTTC. Translating it yields CASSWGQGVNYGYTF.